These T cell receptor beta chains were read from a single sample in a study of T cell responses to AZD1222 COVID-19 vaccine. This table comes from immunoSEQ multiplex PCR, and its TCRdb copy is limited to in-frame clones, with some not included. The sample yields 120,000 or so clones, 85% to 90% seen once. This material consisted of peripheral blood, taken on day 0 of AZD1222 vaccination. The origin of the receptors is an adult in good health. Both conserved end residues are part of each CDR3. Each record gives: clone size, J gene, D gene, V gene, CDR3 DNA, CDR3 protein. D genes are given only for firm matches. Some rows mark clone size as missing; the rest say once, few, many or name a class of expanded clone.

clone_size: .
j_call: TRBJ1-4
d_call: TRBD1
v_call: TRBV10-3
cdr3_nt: TGTGCCATCAGTGATCCGGGACAGGGGGCCGGTGAAAAACTGTTTTTT
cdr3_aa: CAISDPGQGAGEKLFF

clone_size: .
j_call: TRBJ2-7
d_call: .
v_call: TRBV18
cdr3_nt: TGTGCCAGCTCGCAAAGTTCCCTCTACGAGCAGTACTTC
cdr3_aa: CASSQSSLYEQYF

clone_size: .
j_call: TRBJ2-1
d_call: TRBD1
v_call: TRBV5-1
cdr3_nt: TGCGCCAGCAGCCCCCGGGACAGGGGCCTCGATGAGCAGTTCTTC
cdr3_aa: CASSPRDRGLDEQFF

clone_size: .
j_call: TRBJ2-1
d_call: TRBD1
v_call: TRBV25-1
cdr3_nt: TGTGCCAGCAGTCAACCGGGACAGGGGTACAATGAGCAGTTCTTC
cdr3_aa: CASSQPGQGYNEQFF

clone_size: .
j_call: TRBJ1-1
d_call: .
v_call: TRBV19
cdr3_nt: TGTGCCAGTGGCCAGGGGCCGCTAGAAGCTTTCTTT
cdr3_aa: CASGQGPLEAFF

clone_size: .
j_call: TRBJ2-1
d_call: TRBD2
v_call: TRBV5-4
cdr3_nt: TGTGCCAGCAGCATAACTAGCGGGGGGGCCCCCTACAATGAGCAGTTCTTC
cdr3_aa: CASSITSGGAPYNEQFF

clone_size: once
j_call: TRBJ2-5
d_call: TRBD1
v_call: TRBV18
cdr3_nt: TGTGCCAGCTCACCTACGGGACAGCAAGAGACCCAGTACTTC
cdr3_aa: CASSPTGQQETQYF

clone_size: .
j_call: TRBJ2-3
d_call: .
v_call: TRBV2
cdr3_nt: TGTGCCAGCAGTGAAGAGGTGACAGATACGCAGTATTTT
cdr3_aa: CASSEEVTDTQYF

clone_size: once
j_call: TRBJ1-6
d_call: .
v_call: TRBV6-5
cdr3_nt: TGTGCCAGCACTCCAGGGGATAGTTCACCCCTCCACTTT
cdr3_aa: CASTPGDSSPLHF

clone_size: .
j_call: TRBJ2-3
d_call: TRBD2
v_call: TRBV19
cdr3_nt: TGTGCCAGTAGTAGACTAGCGGGGGGAGGAGATACGCAGTATTTT
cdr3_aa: CASSRLAGGGDTQYF

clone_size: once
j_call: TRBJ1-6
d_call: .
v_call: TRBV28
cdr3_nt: TGTGCCAGCTTCCAGGGGAAGGGTGAATATAATTCACCCCTCCACTTT
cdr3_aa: CASFQGKGEYNSPLHF

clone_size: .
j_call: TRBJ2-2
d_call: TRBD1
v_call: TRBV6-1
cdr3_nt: TGTGCCAGCAGTGAAGGACAGGGGGTGGGGGAGCTGTTTTTT
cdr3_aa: CASSEGQGVGELFF

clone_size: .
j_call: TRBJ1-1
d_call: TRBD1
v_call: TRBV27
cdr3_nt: TGTGCCAGCAGTCCGGGGACAGATAACACTGAAGCTTTCTTT
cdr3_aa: CASSPGTDNTEAFF

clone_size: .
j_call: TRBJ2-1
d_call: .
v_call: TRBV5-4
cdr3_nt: TGTGCCAGCAGCTTACCAGGGTTAGGTGAGCAGTTCTTC
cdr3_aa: CASSLPGLGEQFF

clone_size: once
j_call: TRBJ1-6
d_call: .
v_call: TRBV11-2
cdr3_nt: TGTGCCAGCAGCTTAAAATTCCAGGGTGGATCACCCCTCCACTTT
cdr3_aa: CASSLKFQGGSPLHF

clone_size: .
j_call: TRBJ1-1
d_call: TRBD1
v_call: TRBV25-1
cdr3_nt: TGTGCCAGCAGTGAAATTACAGGGGACACTGAAGCTTTCTTT
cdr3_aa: CASSEITGDTEAFF

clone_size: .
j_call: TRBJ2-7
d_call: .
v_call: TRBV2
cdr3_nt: TGTGCCAGCTGGGGGTTCAGCTACGAGCAGTACTTC
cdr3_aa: CASWGFSYEQYF

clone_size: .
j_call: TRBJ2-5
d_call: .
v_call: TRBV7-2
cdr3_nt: TGTGCCAGCAGTACCGCCCCATGGGGGACCCAGTACTTC
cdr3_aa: CASSTAPWGTQYF

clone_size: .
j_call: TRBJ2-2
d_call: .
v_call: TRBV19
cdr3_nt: TGTGCCAGTAGTAAGGCGGGGAGTGTCGGGGAGCTGTTTTTT
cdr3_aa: CASSKAGSVGELFF

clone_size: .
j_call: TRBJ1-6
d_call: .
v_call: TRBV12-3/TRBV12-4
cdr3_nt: TGTGCCAGCAGTTCCGGACAGATATCACCCCTCCACTTT
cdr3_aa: CASSSGQISPLHF

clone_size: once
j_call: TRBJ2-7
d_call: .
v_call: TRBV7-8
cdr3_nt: TGTGCCAGCAGCTTAGCATCCAGGGGCAATACCCTACTCGGCTACGAGCAGTACTTC
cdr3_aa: CASSLASRGNTLLGYEQYF

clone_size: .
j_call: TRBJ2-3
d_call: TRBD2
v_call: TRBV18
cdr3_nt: TGTGCCAGCTCACCGGTCGGACTAGCGGTGTCTAGCACAGATACGCAGTATTTT
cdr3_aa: CASSPVGLAVSSTDTQYF

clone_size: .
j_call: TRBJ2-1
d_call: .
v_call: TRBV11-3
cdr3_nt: TGTGCCAGCAGCTTCGGACTTAACTCCTACAATGAGCAGTTCTTC
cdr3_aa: CASSFGLNSYNEQFF

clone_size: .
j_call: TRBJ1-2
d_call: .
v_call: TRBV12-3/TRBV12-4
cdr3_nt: TGTGCCAGCAGTTTGTCCAGTTATGGCTACACCTTC
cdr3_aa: CASSLSSYGYTF

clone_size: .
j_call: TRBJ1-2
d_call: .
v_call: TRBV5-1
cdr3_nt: TGCGCCAGCAGCCCCTACTCATATGGCTACACCTTC
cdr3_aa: CASSPYSYGYTF

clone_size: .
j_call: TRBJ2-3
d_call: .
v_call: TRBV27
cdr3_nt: TGTGCCAGCAGTTCCACGACCCAGCAACCGCAGTATTTT
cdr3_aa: CASSSTTQQPQYF

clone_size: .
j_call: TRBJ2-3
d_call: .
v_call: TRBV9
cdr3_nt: TGTGCCAGCAGCGTAGCTAGTATGTCGACAGATACGCAGTATTTT
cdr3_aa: CASSVASMSTDTQYF

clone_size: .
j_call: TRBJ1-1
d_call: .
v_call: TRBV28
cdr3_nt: TGTGCCAGCAGTTTCCCGAGACGGGATGGCACTGAAGCTTTCTTT
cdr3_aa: CASSFPRRDGTEAFF

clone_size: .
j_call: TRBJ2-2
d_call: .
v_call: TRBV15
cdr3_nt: TGTGCCACCAGTAGCACTGGGGAGCTGTTTTTT
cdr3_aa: CATSSTGELFF

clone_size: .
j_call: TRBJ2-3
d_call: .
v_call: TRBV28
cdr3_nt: TGTGCCACCGGGGACACTAGCACAGATACGCAGTATTTT
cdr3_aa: CATGDTSTDTQYF

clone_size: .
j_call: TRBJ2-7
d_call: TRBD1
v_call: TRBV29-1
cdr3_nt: TGCAGCGTTGGGCAGGGGGTAGGCTCCTACGAGCAGTACTTC
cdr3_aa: CSVGQGVGSYEQYF

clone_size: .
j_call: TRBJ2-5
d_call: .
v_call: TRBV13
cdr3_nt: TGTGCCAGCAGCACTCTTACCGGGAACGAGACCCAGTACTTC
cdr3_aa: CASSTLTGNETQYF

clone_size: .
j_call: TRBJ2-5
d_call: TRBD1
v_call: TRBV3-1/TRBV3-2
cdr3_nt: TGTGCCAGCAGCCCGGGACAGGATATACAAGAGACCCAGTACTTC
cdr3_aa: CASSPGQDIQETQYF

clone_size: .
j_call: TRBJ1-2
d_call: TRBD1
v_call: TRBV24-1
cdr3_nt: TGTGCCACCAGTGATGCAGGACAGGGAGCTGCCGGCTACACCTTC
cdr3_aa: CATSDAGQGAAGYTF

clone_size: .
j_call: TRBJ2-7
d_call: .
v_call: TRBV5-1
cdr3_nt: TGCGCCAGCAGCACCACGGACAGCTACGAGCAGTACTTC
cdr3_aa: CASSTTDSYEQYF

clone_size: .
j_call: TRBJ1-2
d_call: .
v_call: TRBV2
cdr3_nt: TGTGCCAGCAAAACGGATCCGACAAATAACTATGGCTACACCTTC
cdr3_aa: CASKTDPTNNYGYTF

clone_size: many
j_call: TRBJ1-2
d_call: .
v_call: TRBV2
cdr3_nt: TGTGCCAGCAGCTTACAGGGCAATGGCTACACCTTC
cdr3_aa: CASSLQGNGYTF

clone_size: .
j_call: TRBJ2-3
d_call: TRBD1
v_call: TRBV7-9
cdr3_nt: TGTGCCAGCAGCTTACGCACAGGGGGTGCCTACCTACTCACAGATACGCAGTATTTT
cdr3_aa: CASSLRTGGAYLLTDTQYF

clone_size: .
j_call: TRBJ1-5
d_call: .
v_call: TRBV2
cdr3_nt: TGTGCCAGCAGGAAGGGGGACTTAGCCCAGCCCCAGCATTTT
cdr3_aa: CASRKGDLAQPQHF

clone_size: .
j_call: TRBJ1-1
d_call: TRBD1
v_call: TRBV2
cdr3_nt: TGTGCCAGTTACAGGGGGTACCTGCCTGAAGCTTTCTTT
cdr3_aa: CASYRGYLPEAFF

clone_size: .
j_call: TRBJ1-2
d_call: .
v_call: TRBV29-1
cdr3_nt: TGCAGCGTACTTTACTACACAGGGGGCTACACCTTC
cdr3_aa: CSVLYYTGGYTF

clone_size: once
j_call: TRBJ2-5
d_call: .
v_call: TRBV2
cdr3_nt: TGTGCCAGCAGTGAAACGGACAGTTTCCAAGAGACCCAGTACTTC
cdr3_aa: CASSETDSFQETQYF

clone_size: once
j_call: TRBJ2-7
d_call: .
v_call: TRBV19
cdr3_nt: TGTGCCAGTAGTTCTGGACAGGGAGGGTACGAGCAGTACTTC
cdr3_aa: CASSSGQGGYEQYF

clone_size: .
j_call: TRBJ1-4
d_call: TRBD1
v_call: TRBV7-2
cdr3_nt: TGTGCCAGCAGCCCGACAGGGCCTGGTGAAAAACTGTTTTTT
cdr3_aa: CASSPTGPGEKLFF

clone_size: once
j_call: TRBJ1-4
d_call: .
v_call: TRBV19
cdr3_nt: TGTGCCAGTAGTATGAGGCAAACCGAAAAACTGTTTTTT
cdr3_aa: CASSMRQTEKLFF

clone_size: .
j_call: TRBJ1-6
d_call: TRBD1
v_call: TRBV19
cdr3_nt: TGTGCCAGTAGTCAGGGGGGCTGGAGCTCCTATAATTCACCCCTCCACTTT
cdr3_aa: CASSQGGWSSYNSPLHF

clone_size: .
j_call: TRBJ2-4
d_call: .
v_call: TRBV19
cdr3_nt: TGTGCCAGTAGTAGGATGGGAGGACTAGCCAAAAACATTCAGTACTTC
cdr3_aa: CASSRMGGLAKNIQYF